This record concerns one T cell receptor beta chain sequence. No antigen is known for it. At one of its ends the junction is not consistent with the germline gene, which may arise from a read error. Treatment here: oral pan-JAK inhibitor, 5-10 mg twice daily. From PBMCs, CD4+ and CD8+ T cells were sorted. CDR1 and CDR2 (germline): GTSNPN, SVGIG (reference sequence). The CDR3 length is 11 residues. This sample stems from a study of CD8+ T cells in alopecia areata. Notes on the study in general: Scalp clonality decreased significantly with tofacitinib, and so did expanded CD8+ clones among the top 100. Patients showed less clear TCR sequence sharing than mice, possibly partly because of HLA diversity. Alopecia totalis/universalis scalp especially showed more expanded CD8+ clones than normal scalp.

Following RNA extraction, reverse transcription yielded cDNA that acted as the sequencing template. Profiling relied on immunoSEQ multiplex PCR, and the TCRdb table lists in-frame clones only, not all of them. The table shows about 150,000 clones, with 45% to 60% occurring only once. The chain uses TRBV30 and TRBJ1-1; D gene unclear. The clonotype originates from a human donor with alopecia areata. This specimen was CD8+ T cells sorted from blood, taken at week 4, from a patient treated with tofacitinib. CDR3 sequence: CASGVNTEAFF. In DNA, the CDR3 is TGTGCCTCGGGTGTGAATACTGAAGCTTTCTTT.